Listed below are T cell receptor beta chains from one sample, sequenced in a study of identical twins. One entry per CDR3 protein results from TCRdb running MiXCR on the 5' RACE reads. Here the sample spans 500,000 to 650,000 distinct CDR3 sequences, 7.1% being singletons. The data were also submitted as part of a second study, on yellow fever vaccine responses in identical twins.

Material for sequencing was PBMCs. The receptors were sampled from a young woman in good health. Both conserved end residues are part of each CDR3. A D gene is named only where the DNA matches it firmly. Size tells how often a clone was seen (once, few, many) or the class of an expanded clone, and some rows leave it out.

V gene	clone size	J gene	D gene	CDR3 DNA	CDR3 protein
TRBV6-5	many	TRBJ1-1	TRBD1	TGTGCCAGCAGTTCACGACAGGGCCGCACTGAAGCTTTCTTT	CASSSRQGRTEAFF
TRBV3-1	few	TRBJ1-5	-	TGTGCCAGCAGCCAAGAGGGCGGGTTAAGCAATCAGCCCCAGCATTTT	CASSQEGGLSNQPQHF
TRBV10-3	many	TRBJ2-7	-	TGTGCCATCAGGAGCCCACAAGTCCACGAGCAGTACTTC	CAIRSPQVHEQYF
TRBV5-1	-	TRBJ2-2	-	TGCGCCAGCAGCGCCCCCCGCTCGGGCACCGGGGAGCTGTTTTTT	CASSAPRSGTGELFF
TRBV10-2	few	TRBJ2-4	TRBD1	TGCGCCAGCAGGGTGGGACAGGGCGAGAAAAACATTCAGTACTTC	CASRVGQGEKNIQYF
TRBV6-1	-	TRBJ1-2	-	TGTGCCAGCAGGTTGGCTATTGAAACGGGTTATGGCTACACCTTC	CASRLAIETGYGYTF
TRBV7-9	many	TRBJ1-5	TRBD1	TGTGCCAGCAGCTTAGCAGAACAGGGGGCTTGGAATCAGCCCCAGCATTTT	CASSLAEQGAWNQPQHF
TRBV14	many	TRBJ2-2	-	TGTGCCAGCAGCCAGTTTAGGGGCACCGGGGAGCTGTTTTTT	CASSQFRGTGELFF
TRBV5-5	few	TRBJ2-7	TRBD2	TGTGCCAGCAGCTTGGCCTCAGGCCCTAGCGGGAGAACCTACGAGCAGTACTTC	CASSLASGPSGRTYEQYF
TRBV4-2	many	TRBJ2-2	-	TGTGCCAGCAGCCCCTTTTCCAAGGAGCTGTTTTTT	CASSPFSKELFF
TRBV5-1	few	TRBJ2-2	-	TGCGCCAGCAGCTTGAGCGTCCGCACCAAGAACACCGGGGAGCTGTTTTTT	CASSLSVRTKNTGELFF
TRBV5-1	many	TRBJ2-2	-	TGCGCCAGCGGGACTCCACCCGGGGAGCTGTTTTTT	CASGTPPGELFF
TRBV9	-	TRBJ2-1	TRBD2	TGTGCCAGCAGCGTAGGTCCCCCAGTACTAGCGGGAGCCCACAATGAGCAGTTCTTC	CASSVGPPVLAGAHNEQFF
TRBV25-1	many	TRBJ1-6	-	TGTGCCAGCAGCGAGAGCTCCTATAATTCACCCCTCCACTTT	CASSESSYNSPLHF
TRBV5-1	many	TRBJ2-6	-	TGCGCCAGCAGCTTTCCGTTACTGTCTGGGGCCAACGTCCTGACTTTC	CASSFPLLSGANVLTF
TRBV20-1	-	TRBJ1-3	-	TGCAGTGCTAGAGATGGGGGTCCCATATATTTT	CSARDGGPIYF
TRBV2	few	TRBJ1-1	-	TGTGCCACCCAAAGAGAACTGAACACTGAAGCTTTCTTT	CATQRELNTEAFF
TRBV6-5	-	TRBJ2-5	-	TGTGCCAGCAGTTGGGGTCCACAAGAGACCCAGTACTTC	CASSWGPQETQYF
TRBV25-1	many	TRBJ2-1	TRBD2	TGTGCCAGCAGCCGCTCTAGCGGGGGCGGGGATGAGCAGTTCTTC	CASSRSSGGGDEQFF
TRBV12-5	-	TRBJ2-7	TRBD2	TGTGCTAGTGGTTTGGAGAAGCGGGGTCGTCCGACCGAGCAGTACTTC	CASGLEKRGRPTEQYF
TRBV20-1	-	TRBJ2-5	-	TGCAGTGCTAGGTTGCCCAGGGGAGAGACCCAGTACTTC	CSARLPRGETQYF
TRBV3-1	many	TRBJ2-7	-	TGTGCCAGCAGCCCATCTGTAAACAACCCCTACGAGCAGTACTTC	CASSPSVNNPYEQYF
TRBV20-1	few	TRBJ2-7	-	TGCAGTGCTAGAAGGATCGCCGAGCAGTACTTC	CSARRIAEQYF
TRBV12-3/TRBV12-4	many	TRBJ1-2	TRBD1	TGTGCCAGCAGTTTCACCGGCGACAGGGGAGGCTACACCTTC	CASSFTGDRGGYTF
TRBV4-1	-	TRBJ2-7	-	TGCGCCAGCAGCCAAGACATGCAGGGTAATTACTACGAGCAGTACTTC	CASSQDMQGNYYEQYF
TRBV29-1	-	TRBJ2-1	-	TGCAGCGTTGTCTTACACAATGAGCAGTTCTTC	CSVVLHNEQFF
TRBV5-1	few	TRBJ1-3	-	TGCGCCAGCAGCCCCGGGATGAATTCTGGAAACACCATATATTTT	CASSPGMNSGNTIYF
TRBV7-9	many	TRBJ2-3	-	TGTGCCAGCAGCTTAGGGTTCACCACAGATACGCAGTATTTT	CASSLGFTTDTQYF
TRBV7-2	few	TRBJ2-1	-	TGTGCCAGCAGCTTGCAGGGCTTTAGCTCCTACAATGAGCAGTTCTTC	CASSLQGFSSYNEQFF
TRBV7-9	-	TRBJ2-2	-	TGTGCCATTCCCGGGACTCCGAACACCGGGGAGCTGTTTTTT	CAIPGTPNTGELFF
TRBV10-3	many	TRBJ2-3	TRBD2	TGTGCCATCAGTTTACTAGCGGGCGGCACAGATACGCAGTATTTT	CAISLLAGGTDTQYF
TRBV20-1	many	TRBJ2-1	TRBD2	TGCAGTGCTAGGGGGCTTAGCGGGAGGGCCCTGAATGAGCAGTTCTTC	CSARGLSGRALNEQFF